This T cell receptor (beta chain) was captured in a study of T cell repertoires in cytomegalovirus infection. Study-wide background: Evidence of both CMV infection and a matching HLA type came from public TCR beta signatures. Study-wide findings and caveats: Totalled public TCR beta family frequency picked out people who carried CMV plus the relevant HLA.

Germline values: CDR1 MGHRA, CDR2 YSYEKL. The CDR3 is 15 residues long. The ends were cut back, 4 bases at V and 0 bases at J, with 11 bases in the middle. TCRdb analysed the reads with MiXCR anew, one entry per CDR3 protein. The sample shows about 220,000 distinct CDR3 sequences, roughly 34% of them seen only once. Points on this clonotype: Antigen: not known.

Material: CD8+ T cells from cultured PBMCs, obtained from culture after CMV antigen stimulation. The chain carries TRBV4-1 and TRBJ2-3; no clear D gene. The receptor's source is a human donor in good health (CMV status not recorded). Some clones in this sample may be carry-over from other donors' samples. The CDR3 bases are TGCGCCAGCAGCCCCGTGGCGGCTAGCACAGATACGCAGTATTTT. Protein product: CASSPVAASTDTQYF.